One and the same sample provided the 25 T cell receptor beta chains below, sequenced in a study of T-cell reconstitution after alpha-beta-depleted transplantation in children. Researchers prepared the TCRbeta library using unique molecular identifiers, the study reports. From the PCR reads, TCRdb called clonotypes with MiXCR, one entry per CDR3 protein. The sample records 150,000 to 200,000 distinct CDR3 sequences, just under 6.5% being singletons. This material consisted of PBMCs, taken before TCRalphabeta/CD19-depleted stem cell transplant. These receptors originate from a girl under three years old with combined immunodeficiency, due to receive a stem cell transplant.

This clonotype was found many times. The chain carries TRBV25-1 and TRBJ2-7; 7 bases are a match to TRBD1. Germline trimming cut 10 bases from V and 1 base from J; bases unmatched to any gene: 7. The CDR3 sequence is 13 residues long. Germline V gene sequence: CDR1 MGHDK, CDR2 SYGVNS. CDR3 coding DNA: TGTGCCACCAGGGGGACAAGGTCCTACGAGCAGTACTTC. Its translation: CATRGTRSYEQYF.

This clonotype was seen at least ten times. CDR3 sequence (DNA): TGTGCCAGCAGTTACCGACGCGACAGGGCAAAAGAGACCCAGTACTTC. This sequence encodes CASSYRRDRAKETQYF. The chain is built from TRBV28 and TRBJ2-5; 7 bases line up with TRBD1. CDR3 size: 16 residues. Germline V gene data show CDR1 as MDHEN and CDR2 as SYDVKM. V dropped 4 bases and J dropped 3; count of bases not matched to a gene: 11. The whole variable domain, filled in from reference TRBV28 and TRBJ2-5, reads DVKVTQSSRYLVKRTGEKVFLECVQDMDHENMFWYRQDPGLGLRLIYFSYDVKMKEKGDIPEGYSVSREKKERFSLILESASTNQTSMYLCASSYRRDRAKETQYFGPGTRLLVL.

Ten or more counts support this clonotype. Written as DNA, the CDR3 is TGTGCCAGCAGTTTGGGACTAGCGGAGATTGATGAGCAGTTCTTC. Translated: CASSLGLAEIDEQFF. The chain employs TRBV27 and TRBJ2-1; 11 bases are a match to TRBD2. Looked up from germline, CDR1 is MNHEY and CDR2 is SMNVEV (reference sequence). The CDR3 runs to 15 residues. Trimming removed 3 bases from V and 8 bases from J; junction bases left unmatched: 6.

This clonotype occurred many times. The V gene is TRBV12-3 or TRBV12-4, the J gene TRBJ2-7, with D possibly matching TRBD2 (5 bases). The CDR3 is made up of 13 amino acids. V shed 0 bases and J shed 4 bases, with 7 bases lying between them. The CDR3, as DNA: TGTGCCAGCAGTTTAGCCACTAGTTACGAGCAGTACTTC. Its protein is CASSLATSYEQYF.

This clonotype was observed many times. The junction differs from germline at one of its ends, possibly a read error. The chain couples TRBV7-7 to TRBJ2-2; TRBD2 is a possible D gene (6 bases). This CDR3 region has 14 residues. Germline V lookup: CDR1 SSHAT, CDR2 FNYEAQ (reference sequence). CDR3 amino acids: CASSRDSNTGELFF. The DNA of the CDR3 is TGTGCTAGCAGCCGGGACTCGAACACCGGGGAGCTGTTTTTT.

This clonotype was seen at least ten times. J is TRBJ2-2 and V is TRBV5-5; 7 bases agree with TRBD1. V lost 4 bases and J lost 5; bases outside the gene matches: 14. From germline, CDR1 is SGHKS and CDR2 YYEKEE (reference sequence). The CDR3 is made up of 17 amino acids. CDR3: CASSLPRRQGRTGELFF. The CDR3 bases are TGTGCCAGCAGCCTACCGCGACGACAGGGACGGACCGGGGAGCTGTTTTTT.

This clonotype was counted at least ten times. The chain couples TRBV4-1 to TRBJ2-1; unclear D gene. V shed 0 bases and J shed 0 bases, with 6 bases lying between them. This CDR3 comprises 15 residues. Germline V gives CDR1 MGHRA, CDR2 YSYEKL. DNA of the CDR3: TGCGCCAGCAGCCAAGACCCTATCTCCTACAATGAGCAGTTCTTC. Translating gives CASSQDPISYNEQFF.

The sample holds a few counts of this clonotype. The chain couples TRBV20-1 to TRBJ1-1; TRBD1 is a possible D gene (5 bases). The length of the CDR3 is 15 residues. Germline values: CDR1 DFQATT, CDR2 SNEGSKA (reference sequence). Trimming removed 1 base at V and 5 bases at J, with 17 bases between. CDR3 amino acids: CSARAEFRVGTEAFF. DNA for the CDR3: TGCAGTGCTAGAGCAGAGTTCAGGGTTGGTACTGAAGCTTTCTTT.

This clonotype has at least ten counts. This chain uses TRBV2 with TRBJ2-7; the D is unclear. The V end was cut by 0 bases, the J end by 8 bases, with 5 bases between. The CDR3 runs 11 residues. Per germline, CDR1 SNHLY and CDR2 FYNNEI. CDR3 nucleotides: TGTGCCAGCAGTGAAGCGCGCCAGCAGTACTTC. Translating it yields CASSEARQQYF.

This clonotype was detected many times. CDR3 loop: CASSSAFGAGPDITDTQYF. The CDR3 DNA reads as TGTGCCAGCAGCTCCGCCTTCGGTGCGGGGCCAGACATCACAGATACGCAGTATTTT. The gene calls are TRBV7-9 and TRBJ2-3; the D gene is possibly TRBD2 (6 bases). The CDR3 runs 19 residues. Trimming removed 4 bases at V and 2 bases at J, with 25 bases between. Germline V gives CDR1 SEHNR, CDR2 FQNEAQ (reference sequence). The variable domain in full, completed from reference TRBV7-9 and TRBJ2-3, reads DTGVSQNPRHKITKRGQNVTFRCDPISEHNRLYWYRQTLGQGPEFLTYFQNEAQLEKSRLLSDRFSAERPKGSFSTLEIQRTEQGDSAMYLCASSSAFGAGPDITDTQYFGPGTRLTVL.

This chain connects TRBV6-5 to TRBJ1-2; perhaps TRBD1 as D (5 bases). The germline V gene encodes CDR1 MNHEY and CDR2 SVGAGI. V was shortened by 7 bases and J by 4 bases, with 13 bases between the two germline ends. The CDR3 length is 13 residues. The CDR3: CASTNDSFYGYTF. As DNA, the CDR3 is TGTGCCAGCACCAACGACAGTTTCTATGGCTACACCTTC.

On this clonotype: A clone one base away is much larger, so this may be a read error. The J gene is TRBJ2-2, the V gene TRBV25-1; 9 positions match TRBD2. The V gene's germline CDR1 is MGHDK and CDR2 SYGVNS. V trimming: 7 bases; J trimming: 6 bases; junction bases outside the gene matches: 9. This CDR3 is 15 amino acids long. The DNA of the CDR3 is TGTGCCAGCAATGCCCCGACTAGCGGCCCCGGGGAGCTGTTTTTT. Translating gives CASNAPTSGPGELFF.

This clonotype appeared a few times. The chain uses TRBV7-9 and TRBJ2-1, with TRBD2 matching 7 bases. The CDR3 runs to 17 residues. V gave up 5 bases and J gave up 4 bases; unmatched junction bases: 14. Germline values: CDR1 SEHNR, CDR2 FQNEAQ (reference sequence). The CDR3 spells CASSPKGAGEWYNEQFF. In nucleotides, the CDR3 is TGTGCCAGCAGCCCTAAAGGGGCGGGAGAATGGTACAATGAGCAGTTCTTC.

At least ten counts were recorded for this clonotype. The chain employs TRBV24-1 and TRBJ2-7; D possibly corresponds to TRBD2 (6 bases). V lost 3 bases, J lost 5 bases, and 16 bases lay in between. The V gene's germline CDR1 is KGHDR and CDR2 SFDVKD. The CDR3 contains 15 residues. DNA of the CDR3: TGTGCCACCAGTGATCACAGGTTCCCGGGGGACGAGCAGTACTTC. The encoded protein is CATSDHRFPGDEQYF.

This clonotype was observed at least ten times. V and J are TRBV14 and TRBJ2-7; 8 nucleotides match TRBD1. V lost 2 bases and J lost 3; bases outside the gene matches: 3. Germline-derived CDR1 and CDR2 are SGHDN and FVKESK. The CDR3 runs to 14 residues. CDR3 in amino acids: CASSQLQGGYEQYF. In DNA form, the CDR3 reads TGTGCCAGCAGCCAATTACAGGGGGGCTACGAGCAGTACTTC.

This clonotype has at least ten counts. The chain combines TRBV20-1 with TRBJ1-4; D is unclear. The CDR3 has 14 residues. CDR1 and CDR2 from the germline V gene are DFQATT and SNEGSKA (reference sequence). V was pared by 1 base and J by 5 bases, with 11 bases between. CDR3 in amino acids: CSARVLEDNEKLFF. The CDR3 DNA follows: TGCAGTGCTAGAGTCTTGGAGGACAATGAAAAACTGTTTTTT.

This clonotype turned up a few times. The chain combines TRBV29-1 with TRBJ1-2; TRBD1 is a possible D gene (5 bases). The CDR3 totals 12 residues. V lost 7 bases and J 4 bases, leaving 13 bases between the germline ends. Germline V gives CDR1 SQVTM, CDR2 ANQGSEA. The CDR3 loop reads CSAEQEIYGYTF. The DNA for the CDR3 is TGCAGCGCCGAACAGGAGATCTATGGCTACACCTTC.

This clonotype was seen a handful of times. J is TRBJ2-5 and V is TRBV20-1; 9 bases align to TRBD2. The germline gives CDR1 DFQATT, CDR2 SNEGSKA (reference sequence). The length of the CDR3 is 11 residues. CDR3 protein: CSLAGEETQYF. The CDR3 DNA follows: TGCAGCTTAGCGGGAGAAGAGACCCAGTACTTC.

This clonotype appeared many times. The V call is TRBV6-5, the J call TRBJ2-3; TRBD2 agrees at 11 bases. The CDR3 length is 16 residues. Germline V gene data show CDR1 as MNHEY and CDR2 as SVGAGI. The V segment lost 6 bases and the J segment 2 bases; nucleotides outside the gene matches: 7. The CDR3 loop is CASRYQTSGVTDTQYF. The CDR3 nucleotides are TGTGCCAGCAGGTACCAGACTAGCGGGGTCACAGATACGCAGTATTTT.

This clonotype was seen many times. The chain employs TRBV29-1 and TRBJ2-1; 9 nucleotides align to TRBD2. The CDR3 loop spans 14 amino acids. In germline, CDR1 is SQVTM, CDR2 ANQGSEA. The junction had 3 bases not matched to a gene; V was cut back by 3 bases and J by 3 bases. CDR3 coding DNA: TGCAGCGTTGATATAGCGGGGGTCTACAATGAGCAGTTCTTC. Amino acids: CSVDIAGVYNEQFF.

This clonotype came up once. Given a much more abundant clone one base away, this may be a read error. The chain employs TRBV28 and TRBJ2-7; D possibly corresponds to TRBD1 (6 bases). Germline values: CDR1 MDHEN, CDR2 SYDVKM. The CDR3 sequence is 14 residues long. The ends were cut back, 6 bases at V and 2 bases at J, with 14 bases in the middle. The CDR3 sequence: CASRPAGEAYEQYF. The CDR3 DNA sequence: TGTGCCAGCAGGCCTGCAGGGGAAGCCTACGAGCAGTACTTC.

The sample holds many counts of this clonotype. The rearrangement links TRBV7-9 to TRBJ2-5, with TRBD2 as a possible D gene (6 bases). This CDR3 region has 17 residues. The V and J ends lost 1 base and 1 base respectively, with 16 bases between them. The germline V gene encodes CDR1 SEHNR and CDR2 FQNEAQ (reference sequence). CDR3: CASSLVAMGGLQETQYF. CDR3 DNA: TGTGCCAGCAGCTTAGTCGCAATGGGAGGACTCCAAGAGACCCAGTACTTC.

The table lists this clonotype with many counts. The chain employs TRBV29-1 and TRBJ2-1, with D perhaps TRBD1 (6 bases). Germline V gene sequence: CDR1 SQVTM, CDR2 ANQGSEA. CDR3 size: 12 residues. The CDR3 reads CRVTGPYNEQFF. As DNA, the CDR3 is TGCAGGGTAACAGGGCCCTACAATGAGCAGTTCTTC.

V gene TRBV7-2 combines with J gene TRBJ2-7, with TRBD2 identical over 14 bases. From germline, CDR1 is SGHTA and CDR2 FQGNSA. Trimming removed 0 bases from V and 2 bases from J; junction bases left unmatched: 6. This CDR3 contains 18 residues. CDR3 protein: CASSLAGTSGSLTYEQYF. CDR3 DNA sequence: TGTGCCAGCAGCTTAGCCGGGACTAGCGGGAGTTTGACCTACGAGCAGTACTTC. The full variable domain, rest sourced from reference TRBV7-2 and TRBJ2-7, is GAGVSQSPSNKVTEKGKDVELRCDPISGHTALYWYRQSLGQGLEFLIYFQGNSAPDKSGLPSDRFSAERTGGSVSTLTIQRTQQEDSAVYLCASSLAGTSGSLTYEQYFGPGTRLTVT.

This clonotype showed up many times. The gene calls are TRBV6-5 and TRBJ2-5; D perhaps matches TRBD1 (5 bases). Germline V CDR1 and CDR2: MNHEY, SVGAGI. The CDR3 is 11 amino acids. The V gene lost 7 bases and the J gene lost 5 bases, with 8 bases spanning the gap. The CDR3 sequence is CASIKGETQYF. DNA of the CDR3: TGTGCCAGCATTAAGGGGGAGACCCAGTACTTC.